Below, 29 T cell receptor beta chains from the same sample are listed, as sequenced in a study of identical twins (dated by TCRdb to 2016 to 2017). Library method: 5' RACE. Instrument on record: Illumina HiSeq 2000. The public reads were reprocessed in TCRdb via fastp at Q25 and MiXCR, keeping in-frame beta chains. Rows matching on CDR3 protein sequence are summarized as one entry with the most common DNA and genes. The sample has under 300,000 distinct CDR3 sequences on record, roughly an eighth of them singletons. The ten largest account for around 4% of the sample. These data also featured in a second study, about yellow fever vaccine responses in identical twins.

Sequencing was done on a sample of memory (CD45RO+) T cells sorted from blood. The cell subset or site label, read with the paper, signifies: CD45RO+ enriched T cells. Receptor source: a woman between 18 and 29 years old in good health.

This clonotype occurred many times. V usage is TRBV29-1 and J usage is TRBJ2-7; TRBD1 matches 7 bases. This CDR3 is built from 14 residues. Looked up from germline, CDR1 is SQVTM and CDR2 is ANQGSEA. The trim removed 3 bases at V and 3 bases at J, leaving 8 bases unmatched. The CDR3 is CSVEERAGGYEQYF. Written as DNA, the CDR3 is TGCAGCGTTGAGGAGAGGGCAGGGGGCTACGAGCAGTACTTC.

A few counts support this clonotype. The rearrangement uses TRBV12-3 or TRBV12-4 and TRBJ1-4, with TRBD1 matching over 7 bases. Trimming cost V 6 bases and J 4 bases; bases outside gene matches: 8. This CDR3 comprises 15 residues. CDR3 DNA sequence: TGTGCCAGCAGAATCCGGGACAGCATTAATGAAAAACTGTTTTTT. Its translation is CASRIRDSINEKLFF.

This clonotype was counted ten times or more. For the CDR3, the DNA is TGCAGCGCCCTTTACTCAGGGGATAGTGCTGAAGCTTTCTTT. It translates to CSALYSGDSAEAFF. This chain links TRBV29-1 with TRBJ1-1, with D perhaps matching TRBD1 (6 bases). The germline gives CDR1 SQVTM, CDR2 ANQGSEA. V lost 7 bases, J lost 6 bases, and 21 bases lay in between. This CDR3 spans 14 amino acids.

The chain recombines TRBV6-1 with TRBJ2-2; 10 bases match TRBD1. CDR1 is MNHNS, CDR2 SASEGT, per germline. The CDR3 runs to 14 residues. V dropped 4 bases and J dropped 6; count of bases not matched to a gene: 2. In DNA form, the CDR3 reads TGTGCCAGCAGTGTTGACAGGGGGCCCGGGGAGCTGTTTTTT. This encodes CASSVDRGPGELFF.

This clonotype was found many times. The CDR3, as DNA: TGCGCCAGCGGCGGGGGCGGGGCAGAGCAGTTCTTC. Translating gives CASGGGGAEQFF. The chain recombines TRBV5-1 with TRBJ2-1; D might be TRBD2 (7 bases). There are 12 residues in the CDR3. The germline CDR1 and CDR2 sequences are SGHRS and YFSETQ. Trimming cost V 7 bases and J 10 bases, with 15 bases left between them.

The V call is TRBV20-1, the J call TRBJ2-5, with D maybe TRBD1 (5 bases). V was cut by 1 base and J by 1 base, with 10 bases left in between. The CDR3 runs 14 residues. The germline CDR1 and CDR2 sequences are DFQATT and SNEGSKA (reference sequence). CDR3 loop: CSARVGAAQETQYF. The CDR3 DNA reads TGCAGTGCTAGAGTTGGGGCGGCCCAAGAGACCCAGTACTTC.

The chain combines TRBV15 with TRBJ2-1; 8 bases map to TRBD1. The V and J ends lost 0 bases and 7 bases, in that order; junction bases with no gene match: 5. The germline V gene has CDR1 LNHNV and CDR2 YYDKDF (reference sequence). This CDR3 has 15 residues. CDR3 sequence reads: CATSRDNYRGNEQFF. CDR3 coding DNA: TGTGCCACCAGCAGAGATAATTACAGGGGGAATGAGCAGTTCTTC.

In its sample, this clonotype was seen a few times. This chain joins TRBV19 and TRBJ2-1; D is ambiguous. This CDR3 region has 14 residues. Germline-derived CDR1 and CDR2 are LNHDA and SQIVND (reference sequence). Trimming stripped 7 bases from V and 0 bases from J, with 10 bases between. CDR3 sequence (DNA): TGTGCCAGTACGTGGCGGCACTCCTACAATGAGCAGTTCTTC. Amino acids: CASTWRHSYNEQFF. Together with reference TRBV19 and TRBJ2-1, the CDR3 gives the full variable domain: DGGITQSPKYLFRKEGQNVTLSCEQNLNHDAMYWYRQDPGQGLRLIYYSQIVNDFQKGDIAEGYSVSREKKESFPLTVTSAQKNPTAFYLCASTWRHSYNEQFFGPGTRLTVL.

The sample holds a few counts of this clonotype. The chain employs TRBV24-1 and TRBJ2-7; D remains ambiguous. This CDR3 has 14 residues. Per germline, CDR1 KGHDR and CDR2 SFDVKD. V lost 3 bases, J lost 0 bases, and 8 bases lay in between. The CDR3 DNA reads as TGTGCCACCAGTGATCCCGCCAGCTCCTACGAGCAGTACTTC. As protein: CATSDPASSYEQYF.

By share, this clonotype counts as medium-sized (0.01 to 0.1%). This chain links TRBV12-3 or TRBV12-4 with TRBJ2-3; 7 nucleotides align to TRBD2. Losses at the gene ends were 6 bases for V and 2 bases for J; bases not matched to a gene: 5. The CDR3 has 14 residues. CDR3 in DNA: TGTGCCAGCAGCCTAGCGGCGAACACAGATACGCAGTATTTT. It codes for CASSLAANTDTQYF.

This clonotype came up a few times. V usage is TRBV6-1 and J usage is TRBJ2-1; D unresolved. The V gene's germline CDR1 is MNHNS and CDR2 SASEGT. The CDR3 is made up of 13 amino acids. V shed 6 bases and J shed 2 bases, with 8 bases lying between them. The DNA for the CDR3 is TGTGCCAGCAGCCCCCTCCCCTACAATGAGCAGTTCTTC. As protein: CASSPLPYNEQFF.

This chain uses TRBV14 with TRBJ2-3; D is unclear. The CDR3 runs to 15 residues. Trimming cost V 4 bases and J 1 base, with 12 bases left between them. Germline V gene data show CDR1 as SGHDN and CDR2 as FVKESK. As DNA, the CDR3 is TGTGCCAGCAGCCCCCCTCTAGGACGCACAGATACGCAGTATTTT. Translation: CASSPPLGRTDTQYF.

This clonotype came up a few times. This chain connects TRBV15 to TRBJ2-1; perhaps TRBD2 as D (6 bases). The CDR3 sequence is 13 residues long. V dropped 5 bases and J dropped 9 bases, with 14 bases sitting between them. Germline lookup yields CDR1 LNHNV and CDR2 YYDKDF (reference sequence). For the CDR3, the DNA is TGTGCCACCAGCGGCGGACTATCCAGTGAGCAGTTCTTC. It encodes CATSGGLSSEQFF.

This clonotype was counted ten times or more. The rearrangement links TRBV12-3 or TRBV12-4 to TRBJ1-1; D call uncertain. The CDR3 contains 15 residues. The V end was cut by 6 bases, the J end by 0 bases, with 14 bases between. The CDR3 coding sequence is TGTGCCAGCAGACCAATTGGACCCCTGAACACTGAAGCTTTCTTT. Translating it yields CASRPIGPLNTEAFF.

CDR3 amino acids: CASNGVLGNEQFF. The CDR3 DNA is TGTGCCAGCAATGGGGTACTAGGCAATGAGCAGTTCTTC. The chain carries TRBV2 and TRBJ2-1; tentatively, D is TRBD2 (5 bases). Trimming left V 7 bases short and J 6 bases short, with 13 bases between. Germline CDR1 is SNHLY and CDR2 is FYNNEI. The CDR3 is 13 residues long. Together with reference TRBV2 and TRBJ2-1, the CDR3 gives the full variable domain: EPEVTQTPSHQVTQMGQEVILRCVPISNHLYFYWYRQILGQKVEFLVSFYNNEISEKSEIFDDQFSVERPDGSNFTLKIRSTKLEDSAMYFCASNGVLGNEQFFGPGTRLTVL.

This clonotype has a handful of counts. CDR3 residues: CASSQAGGGRAGEQFF. The CDR3 DNA follows: TGCGCCAGCAGCCAAGCCGGCGGCGGGAGGGCCGGTGAGCAGTTCTTC. The gene calls are TRBV4-1 and TRBJ2-1, with TRBD2 matching over 9 bases. CDR1 MGHRA and CDR2 YSYEKL come from the germline V gene. This CDR3 contains 16 residues. V lost 1 base, J lost 9 bases, and 10 bases stayed unmatched.

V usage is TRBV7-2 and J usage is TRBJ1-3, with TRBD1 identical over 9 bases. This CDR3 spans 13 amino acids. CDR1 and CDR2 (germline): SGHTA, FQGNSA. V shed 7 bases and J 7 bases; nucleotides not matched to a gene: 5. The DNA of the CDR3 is TGTGCCAGCACCGTGGGACAGGGTAACACCATATATTTT. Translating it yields CASTVGQGNTIYF.

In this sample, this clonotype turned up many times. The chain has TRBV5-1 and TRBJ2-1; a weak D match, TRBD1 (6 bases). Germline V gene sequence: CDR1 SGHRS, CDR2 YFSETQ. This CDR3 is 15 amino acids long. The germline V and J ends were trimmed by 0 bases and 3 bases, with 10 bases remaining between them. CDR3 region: CASSLEQGYYNEQFF. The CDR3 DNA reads TGCGCCAGCAGCTTGGAACAGGGCTACTACAATGAGCAGTTCTTC.

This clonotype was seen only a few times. The CDR3, as DNA: TGTGCCAGCAGCGTAGCCGGGACAGGGGTCTACAATGAGCAGTTCTTC. Translating it yields CASSVAGTGVYNEQFF. This chain connects TRBV9 to TRBJ2-1, with 10 bases lining up with TRBD1. The CDR3 totals 16 residues. The germline CDR1 and CDR2 sequences are SGDLS and YYNGEE. The J segment lost 3 bases and the V segment lost 0 bases, leaving 3 bases of the junction unmatched. The full variable domain, rest sourced from reference TRBV9 and TRBJ2-1, is DSGVTQTPKHLITATGQRVTLRCSPRSGDLSVYWYQQSLDQGLQFLIQYYNGEERAKGNILERFSAQQFPDLHSELNLSSLELGDSALYFCASSVAGTGVYNEQFFGPGTRLTVL.

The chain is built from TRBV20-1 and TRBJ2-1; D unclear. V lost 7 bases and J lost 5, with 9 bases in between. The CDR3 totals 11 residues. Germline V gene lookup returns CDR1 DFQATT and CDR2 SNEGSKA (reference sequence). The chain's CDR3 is CSEGRDNEQFF. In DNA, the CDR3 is TGCAGTGAGGGCAGAGACAATGAGCAGTTCTTC.

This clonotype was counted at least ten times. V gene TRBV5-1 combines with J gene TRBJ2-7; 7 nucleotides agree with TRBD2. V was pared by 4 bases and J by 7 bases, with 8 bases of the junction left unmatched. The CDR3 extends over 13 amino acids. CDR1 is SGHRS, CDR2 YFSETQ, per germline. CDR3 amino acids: CASSPSGNVEQYF. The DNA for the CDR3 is TGCGCCAGCAGCCCGAGCGGGAACGTAGAGCAGTACTTC.

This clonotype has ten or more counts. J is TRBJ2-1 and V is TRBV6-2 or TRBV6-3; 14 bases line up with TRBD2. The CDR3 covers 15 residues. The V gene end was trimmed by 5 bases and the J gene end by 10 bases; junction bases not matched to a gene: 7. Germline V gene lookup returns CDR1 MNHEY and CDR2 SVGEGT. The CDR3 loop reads CASSPGTSGSDEQFF. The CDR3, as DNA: TGTGCCAGCAGTCCCGGGACTAGCGGGAGTGACGAGCAGTTCTTC.

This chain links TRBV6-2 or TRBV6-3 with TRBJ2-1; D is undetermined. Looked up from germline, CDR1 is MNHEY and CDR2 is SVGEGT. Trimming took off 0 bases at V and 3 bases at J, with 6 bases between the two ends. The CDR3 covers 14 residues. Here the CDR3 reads CASSYSSGYNEQFF. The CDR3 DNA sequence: TGTGCCAGCAGTTACTCGTCCGGCTACAATGAGCAGTTCTTC.

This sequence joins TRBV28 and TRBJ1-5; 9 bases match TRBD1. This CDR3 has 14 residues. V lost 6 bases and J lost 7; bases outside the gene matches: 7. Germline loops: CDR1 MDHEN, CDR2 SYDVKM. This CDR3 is CASSIPGQGQPQHF. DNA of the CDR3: TGTGCCAGCAGCATCCCGGGACAGGGCCAGCCCCAGCATTTT.

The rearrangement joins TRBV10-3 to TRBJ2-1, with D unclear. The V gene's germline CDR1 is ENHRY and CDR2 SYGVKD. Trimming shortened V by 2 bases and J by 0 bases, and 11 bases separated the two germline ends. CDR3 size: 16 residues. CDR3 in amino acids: CAISEPPARSYNEQFF. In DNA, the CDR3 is TGTGCCATCAGTGAGCCCCCGGCCCGCTCCTACAATGAGCAGTTCTTC.

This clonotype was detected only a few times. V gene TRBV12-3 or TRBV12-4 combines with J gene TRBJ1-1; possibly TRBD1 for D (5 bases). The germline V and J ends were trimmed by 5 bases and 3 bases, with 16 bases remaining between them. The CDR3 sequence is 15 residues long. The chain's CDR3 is CASSTFKGMDTEAFF. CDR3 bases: TGTGCCAGCAGTACCTTCAAGGGGATGGACACTGAAGCTTTCTTT.

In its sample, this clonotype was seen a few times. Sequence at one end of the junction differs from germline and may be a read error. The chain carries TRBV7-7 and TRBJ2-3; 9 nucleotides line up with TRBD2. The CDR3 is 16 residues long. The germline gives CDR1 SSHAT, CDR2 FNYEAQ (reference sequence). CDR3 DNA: TGTGCTAGCAGCTTAGCACCAGCGGGAGGTGTAGATACGCAGTATTTT. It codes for CASSLAPAGGVDTQYF.

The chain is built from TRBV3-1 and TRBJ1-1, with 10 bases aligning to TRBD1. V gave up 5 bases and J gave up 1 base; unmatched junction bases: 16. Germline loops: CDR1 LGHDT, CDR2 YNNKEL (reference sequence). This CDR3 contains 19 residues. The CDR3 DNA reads TGTGCCAGCAGCTTACGTCCGACAGGGGGCCAAACTAGGAACACTGAAGCTTTCTTT. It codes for CASSLRPTGGQTRNTEAFF.

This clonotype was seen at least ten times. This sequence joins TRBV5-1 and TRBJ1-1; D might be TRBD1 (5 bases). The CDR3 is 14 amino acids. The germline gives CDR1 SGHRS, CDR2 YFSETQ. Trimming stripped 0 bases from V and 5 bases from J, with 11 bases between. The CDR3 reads CASSLEGSVTEAFF. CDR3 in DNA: TGCGCCAGCAGCTTGGAGGGGTCAGTAACTGAAGCTTTCTTT.